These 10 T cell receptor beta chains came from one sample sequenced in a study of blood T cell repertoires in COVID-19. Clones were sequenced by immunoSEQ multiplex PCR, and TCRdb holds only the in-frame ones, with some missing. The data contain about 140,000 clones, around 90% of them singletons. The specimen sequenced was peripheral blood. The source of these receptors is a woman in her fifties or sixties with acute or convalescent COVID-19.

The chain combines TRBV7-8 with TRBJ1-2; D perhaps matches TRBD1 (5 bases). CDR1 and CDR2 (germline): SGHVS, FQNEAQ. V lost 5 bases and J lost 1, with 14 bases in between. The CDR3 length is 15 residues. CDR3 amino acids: CASSPQASLNYGYTF. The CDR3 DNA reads TGTGCCAGCAGCCCACAGGCATCTCTTAACTATGGCTACACCTTC.

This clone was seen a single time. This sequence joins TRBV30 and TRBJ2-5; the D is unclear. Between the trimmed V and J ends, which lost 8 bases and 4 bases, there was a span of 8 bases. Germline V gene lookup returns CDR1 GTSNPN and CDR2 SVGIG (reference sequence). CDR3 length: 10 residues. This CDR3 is CAGEAETQYF. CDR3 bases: TGTGCCGGAGAAGCAGAGACCCAGTACTTC.

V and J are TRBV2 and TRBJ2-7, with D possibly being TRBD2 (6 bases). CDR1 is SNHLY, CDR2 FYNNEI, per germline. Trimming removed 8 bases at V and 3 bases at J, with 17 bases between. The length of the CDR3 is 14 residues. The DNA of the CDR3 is TGTGCCAGCGGCCCCGGCAGGAGGGTCTACGAGCAGTACTTC. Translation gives CASGPGRRVYEQYF.

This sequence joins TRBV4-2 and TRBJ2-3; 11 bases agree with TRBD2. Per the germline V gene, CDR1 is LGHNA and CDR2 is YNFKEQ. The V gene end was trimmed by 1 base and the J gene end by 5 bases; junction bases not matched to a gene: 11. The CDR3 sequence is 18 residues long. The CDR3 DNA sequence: TGTGCCAGCAGCCAAGCTCCGGGACTAGCGGTTAACGGAGATACGCAGTATTTT. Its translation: CASSQAPGLAVNGDTQYF.

CDR3 DNA: TGTGCCAGCAGTGACTTGGGACTAGCGGGGGGGCGAAGGGAGACCCAGTACTTC. Translated, it gives CASSDLGLAGGRRETQYF. The rearrangement links TRBV2 to TRBJ2-5; TRBD2 matches at 16 bases. The CDR3 is 18 amino acids. The ends lost 3 bases at V and 5 bases at J; junction bases unmatched: 9. CDR1 SNHLY and CDR2 FYNNEI come from the germline V gene. The variable domain in full, completed from reference TRBV2 and TRBJ2-5, reads EPEVTQTPSHQVTQMGQEVILRCVPISNHLYFYWYRQILGQKVEFLVSFYNNEISEKSEIFDDQFSVERPDGSNFTLKIRSTKLEDSAMYFCASSDLGLAGGRRETQYFGPGTRLLVL.

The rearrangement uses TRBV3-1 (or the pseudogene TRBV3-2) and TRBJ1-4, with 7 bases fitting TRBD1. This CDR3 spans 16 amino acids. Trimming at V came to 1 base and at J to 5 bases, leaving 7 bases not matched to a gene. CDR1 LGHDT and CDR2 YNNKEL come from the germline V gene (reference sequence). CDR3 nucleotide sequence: TGTGCCAGCAGCCAAGGGGGACAGACGGGGAATGAAAAACTGTTTTTT. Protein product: CASSQGGQTGNEKLFF.

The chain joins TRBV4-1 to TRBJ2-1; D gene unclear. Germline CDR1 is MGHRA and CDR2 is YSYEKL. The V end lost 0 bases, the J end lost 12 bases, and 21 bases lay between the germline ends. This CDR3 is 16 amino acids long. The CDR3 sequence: CASSQEGQQKVKMQFF. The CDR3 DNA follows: TGCGCCAGCAGCCAAGAGGGTCAACAGAAGGTAAAGATGCAGTTCTTC.

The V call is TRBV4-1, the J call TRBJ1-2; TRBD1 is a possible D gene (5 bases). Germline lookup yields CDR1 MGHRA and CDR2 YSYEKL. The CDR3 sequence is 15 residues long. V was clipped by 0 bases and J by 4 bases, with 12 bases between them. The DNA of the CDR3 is TGCGCCAGCAGCCAAGAAGCACAGGTGCCCTATGGCTACACCTTC. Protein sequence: CASSQEAQVPYGYTF.

CDR3 sequence (DNA): TGCGCCAGCGCCGGGACTTGGAACACCGGGGAGCTGTTTTTT. It translates to CASAGTWNTGELFF. The rearrangement uses TRBV10-1 and TRBJ2-2; a possible D gene is TRBD2 (6 bases). Trimming took 8 bases from V and 1 from J, leaving 11 bases between them. Germline V lookup: CDR1 WNHNN, CDR2 SYGVQD (reference sequence). This CDR3 comprises 14 residues.

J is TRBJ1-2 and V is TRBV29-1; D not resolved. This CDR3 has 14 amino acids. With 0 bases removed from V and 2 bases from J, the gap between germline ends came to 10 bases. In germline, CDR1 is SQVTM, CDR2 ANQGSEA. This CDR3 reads CSVEDYTLNYGYTF. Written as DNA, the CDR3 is TGCAGCGTTGAAGATTACACATTGAACTATGGCTACACCTTC.